This TCR beta chain derives from a study of cytomegalovirus exposure and HLA in healthy donors (dated 2017 in TCRdb). About the full investigation: An earlier analysis of approximately 640 of the donors reported 276 Gb of sequence data and roughly 110 million unique TCR beta sequences from about 200 million T cells. Typing coverage differed by locus: A, B, C, DRB1 and DQB1 were typed in about 629-640 donors, DQA1 in about 560, DPA1 in 606, and DPB1 in approximately 450. Every discovery cohort repertoire had been produced on one sequencing platform. Donor age, sex, ethnicity and CMV serostatus were compiled alongside the repertoire data. To decide whether each TCR beta V gene segment behaved as functional or pseudogenic, an earlier analysis of some 600 of the donors relied on high-throughput TCR beta sequencing. Genome-wide SNP genotypes for about three fifths of the roughly 670 donors were used in a later genetic analysis, which treated that subset as a discovery cohort. The study used immunosequencing to profile the T cell repertoires of some 600 subjects and linked those repertoires to cytomegalovirus serostatus. The study combined high-throughput TCR immunosequencing, statistical association of individual TCRs with disease status, and machine learning to predict cytomegalovirus infection status. The aim of the study was to test whether cataloging public T cell receptors could identify signatures of past pathogen exposure. In a later analysis, previously published TCR beta repertoires from about 670 donors were re-analyzed and high-resolution HLA genotyping was added so that TCR occurrence patterns could be studied. An early release covering roughly 580 HLA-typed donors comprised about 320 gigabases of sequencing data and around 86 million unique TCR sequences. In addition to the first cohort of roughly 670 subjects, a separate validation cohort of approximately 130 different subjects was used. Among approximately 370 genotyped donors of the cohort, an average of around 240,000 unique TCR beta nucleotide sequences was sequenced per donor, of which about 18% were non-productive. Rather than drawing on any new phenotypic data, the later analysis identified candidate immune exposures from TCR beta sequences and the way those sequences occurred across donors. Among the roughly 400 genotyped donors, approximately 77% belonged to the genetic ancestry cluster associated with self-reported Caucasian donors. Five DR-DQ haplotypes were handled as single units for association and clustering because linkage in the cohort was strong. HLA typing covered class I and class II loci at four-digit resolution. Results the study describes overall, beyond this receptor: Most TCR sequences were seen in very few donors, while some public TCRs were found in many individuals. For the cohort, immune exposure information was limited to CMV serostatus. Correlated functional status among segregating V segments might be attributable to linkage disequilibrium, but an unknown experimental factor could not be ruled out. Because HLA typing was unavailable for some donors at each locus, only the typed subset was used in association tests. In a later analysis, HLA-associated TCR beta chains showed more clonal expansion and lower generation probabilities than non-associated chains that were equally common. Some 15 rarely observed V segments, including chromosome 9 orphons, were excluded from the earlier analysis of about 610 of the donors because counts were too low. A later analysis found that most CMV-associated TCR beta chains appeared HLA-restricted, with HLA associations seemingly driven largely by CMV exposure. At a false discovery rate of 0.05, a later analysis linked some 18,000 TCR beta sequences to specific HLA alleles. According to a later analysis, TCR association rates differed among HLA loci, with DRB1 alleles showing the most associated TCRs and HLA-C alleles showing the fewest. The study listed 164 TCR beta chains as associated with cytomegalovirus. According to a later analysis, parvovirus B19, influenza, CMV and Epstein-Barr virus appeared linked to several top co-occurrence clusters. In an earlier analysis of approximately 590 of the donors, most TCR beta V segments were observed in productive rearrangements about 90% or about 30% of the time, broadly matching IMGT annotations. In vitro tests confirmed that a few of the cytomegalovirus-associated TCR beta chains recognize cytomegalovirus antigens. Only TCR beta chains were sequenced in this cohort, and the absence of alpha or paired-chain data limited detectable features. V-gene and J-gene trimming of TCR beta chains was associated with a missense DCLRE1C variant in a later genetic analysis, and the association was replicated in an independent cohort. It was suggested by the authors that the approach could potentially be generalized to other disease states and immunological phenotypes. Presence/absence analyses assumed roughly uniform sequencing depth across donors, an assumption that may not hold. In both the original and validation cohorts, the classifier was reported to diagnose cytomegalovirus status with high specificity and sensitivity. The sequencing pipeline was judged likely to have produced a cluster of highly shared sequence variants as a technical artifact. A further reported finding was that TCR beta sequences accurately predicted the HLA-A and HLA-B alleles for most subjects in the first cohort. Assigning TCR associations to individual alleles was difficult when HLA alleles, especially DR and DQ, strongly co-occurred. According to a later genetic analysis, donors in an Asian-associated ancestry cluster had fewer N-insertions in productive TCRs than the approximately 700-donor mean.

Library construction relied on the immunoSEQ multiplex PCR assay. For the multiplex PCR, a mixture combining 60 forward primers for TCR Vbeta segments and 13 reverse primers for TCR Jbeta segments was used. The CDR3 region of rearranged TCR beta genes was amplified from genomic DNA with a multiplex PCR assay. The Illumina HiSeq System was used to sequence the amplified TCR beta libraries as 87-base-pair reads. On the authors' methods: Across the 666 repertoires, a later analysis counted about 81 million unique TCR beta chains, around 11 million of which were shared by at least two donors. Raw reads were error-corrected and collapsed into unique sequences with a nearest-neighbor algorithm that merged closely related sequences to remove PCR and sequencing errors. CDR3 sequences were aligned to IMGT reference sequences to assign V, D and J gene segments. For a sequence to be retained, at least a six-nucleotide match to both a V gene segment and a J gene segment was required. Rearrangements were classified as productive when the CDR3 lacked stop codons and remained in frame with V and J, and all other rearrangements were classified as non-productive. CDR3 was defined by IMGT convention, running from the second conserved V-encoded cysteine to the conserved J-encoded phenylalanine. Sequences without an unambiguous match to a single V gene segment were excluded from the earlier analysis of almost 600 of the donors. An earlier analysis of several hundred of the donors called V segments functional above 56.7% productive rearrangements and segregating when the between-donor standard deviation exceeded 5%. To diagnose cytomegalovirus status from the catalog of TCR beta chain sequences, a statistical classification framework was built. In a later analysis, V and J genes were assigned by comparing TCR nucleotide sequences against IMGT/GENE-DB human TR gene sequences. The TCRdist pipeline was used in a later analysis to assign CDR3 sequences and most-parsimonious VDJ recombination scenarios. In a later analysis, every TCR beta chain was defined by the combination of its CDR3 amino acid sequence and its V-gene family, and reads without a unique V-gene family were dropped. As a way to deal with suspected cross-contamination and a sequencing artifact, a later analysis dropped 450 to 600 nucleotide sequences that were highly shared and had low generation probability. In a later analysis, a clonal expansion index for each public chain was calculated from normalized within-repertoire ranks of inferred template counts. In a later analysis, generation probabilities were computed using a VDJ recombination model fitted to out-of-frame rearrangements, and the results were checked against IGoR. Hypergeometric tests were used in a later analysis to score TCR-TCR, TCR-HLA and TCR-CMV co-occurrence, with a repertoire-size bias correction applied to the TCR pairs. In a later analysis, false discovery rates were estimated by permuting HLA or CMV assignments 20 times. In a later analysis, co-occurring TCRs were grouped using DBSCAN, with TCRdist sequence similarity added in when clustering inside HLA-allele-positive subsets. For co-occurrence clustering, repertoires with fewer than 30,000 or more than 120,000 public chains were excluded, along with a handful of repertoires with anomalous nucleotide sharing. TCRdb limited this immuneACCESS table to in-frame rearrangements with V and J called. A share of clones is missing; checked studies link under half to unresolved V genes, and the rest is unexplained. V, J and clone size derive from that table, while D and trimming were established from the DNA sequence. The sample records approximately 180,000 clones, approximately 79% of which are singletons. The ten largest clones represent roughly 6% of the sample.

The cohort was made up of about 610 healthy bone marrow donors. At the time of sampling, all cohort members were nominally healthy, though unrecorded immune exposures were likely present. The donor was CMV seropositive and was included in the group of 300 or so seropositive cohort members. Every donor gave a peripheral blood sample, and the peripheral blood mononuclear cells from that sample were used for TCR beta sequencing. The Qiagen DNeasy Blood Extraction Kit was used to extract genomic DNA from the blood cell samples. Points on this clone: No antigen is known for it. Base qualities are not recorded, but no much larger clone differs from it by a single base.

The sample was PBMCs. The receptor was isolated from a man in his forties in good health and CMV-seropositive.

The nucleotides read TGTGCCAGCAGTGAAGATTTTGGGTGGGCTAGCGCCTTCAATGAGCAGTTCTTC. This gives the protein CASSEDFGWASAFNEQFF. The chain was built from TRBV6-1 and TRBJ2-1, and the D gene may be TRBD2, 6 bases matching. The CDR3 runs 18 residues from the cysteine to the phenylalanine. Kept here is only the CDR3 DNA, which spans 54 bases and is read in frame from base 1. Relative to germline, V is 1 base shorter and J is 6 bases shorter, with 22 bases between their ends. Looking up the germline V gene yields CDR1 MNHNS and CDR2 SASEGT.